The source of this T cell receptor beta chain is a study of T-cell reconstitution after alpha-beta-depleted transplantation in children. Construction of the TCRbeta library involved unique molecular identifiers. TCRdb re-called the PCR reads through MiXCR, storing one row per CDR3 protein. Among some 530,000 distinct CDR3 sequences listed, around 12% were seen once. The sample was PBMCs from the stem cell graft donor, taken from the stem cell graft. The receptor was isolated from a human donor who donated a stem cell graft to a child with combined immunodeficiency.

The CDR3 DNA reads TGTGCCAGCAGCTTAGCCCCCATCCCCGAGGTAGGCGAGCAGTACTTC. Protein product: CASSLAPIPEVGEQYF. The chain uses TRBV7-2 and TRBJ2-7; no clear D. The V end was cut by 0 bases, the J end by 6 bases, with 18 bases between. Germline CDR1 is SGHTA and CDR2 is FQGNSA. CDR3 size: 16 residues.